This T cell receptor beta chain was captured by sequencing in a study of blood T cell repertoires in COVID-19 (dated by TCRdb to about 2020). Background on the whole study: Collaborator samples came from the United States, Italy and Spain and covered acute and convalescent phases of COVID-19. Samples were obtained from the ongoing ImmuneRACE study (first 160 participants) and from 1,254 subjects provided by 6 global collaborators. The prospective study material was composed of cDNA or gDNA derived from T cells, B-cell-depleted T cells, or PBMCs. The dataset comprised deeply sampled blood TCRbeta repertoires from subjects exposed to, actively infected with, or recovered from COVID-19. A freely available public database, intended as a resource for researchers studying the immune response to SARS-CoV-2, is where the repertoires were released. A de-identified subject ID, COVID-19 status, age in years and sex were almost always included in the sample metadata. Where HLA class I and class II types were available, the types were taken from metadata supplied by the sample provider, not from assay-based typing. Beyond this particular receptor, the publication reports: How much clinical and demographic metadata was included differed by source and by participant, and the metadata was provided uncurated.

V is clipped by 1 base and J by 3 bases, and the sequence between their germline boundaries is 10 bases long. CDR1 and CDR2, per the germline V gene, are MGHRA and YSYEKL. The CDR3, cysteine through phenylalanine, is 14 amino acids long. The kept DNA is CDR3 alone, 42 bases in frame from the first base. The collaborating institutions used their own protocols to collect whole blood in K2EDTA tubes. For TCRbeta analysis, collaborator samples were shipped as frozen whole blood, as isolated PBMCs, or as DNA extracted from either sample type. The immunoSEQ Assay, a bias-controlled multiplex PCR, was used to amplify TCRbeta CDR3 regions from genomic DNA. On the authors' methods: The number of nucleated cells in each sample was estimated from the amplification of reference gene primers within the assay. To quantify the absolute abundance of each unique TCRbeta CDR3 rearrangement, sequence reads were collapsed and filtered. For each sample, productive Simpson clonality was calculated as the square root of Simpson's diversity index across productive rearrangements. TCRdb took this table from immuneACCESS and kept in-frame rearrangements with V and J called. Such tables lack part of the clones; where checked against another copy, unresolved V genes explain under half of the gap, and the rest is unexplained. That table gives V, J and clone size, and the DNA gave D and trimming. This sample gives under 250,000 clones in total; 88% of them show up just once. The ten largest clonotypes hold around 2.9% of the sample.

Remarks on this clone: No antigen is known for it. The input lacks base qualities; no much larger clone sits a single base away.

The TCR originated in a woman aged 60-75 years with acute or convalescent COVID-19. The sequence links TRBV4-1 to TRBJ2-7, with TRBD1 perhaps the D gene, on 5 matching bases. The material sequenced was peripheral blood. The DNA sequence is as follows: TGCGCCAGCAGCCAAGCGCAGGGATACTACGAGCAGTACTTC. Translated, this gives CASSQAQGYYEQYF.